These 26 T cell receptor beta chains were sequenced from one sample in a study of T cells after yellow fever vaccination. A single record per CDR3 protein comes from TCRdb applying MiXCR to the 5' RACE reads. The table lists roughly 310,000 distinct CDR3 sequences, approximately 3.9% of them singletons. The sample here was PBMCs, taken on the day of the yellow fever booster vaccination. The source is a man aged 18 to 30 who received the YFV17D yellow fever vaccine.

A few counts support this clonotype. The chain uses TRBV12-3 or TRBV12-4 and TRBJ1-5, with D uncertain. This CDR3 comprises 16 residues. V lost 6 bases and J lost 4, with 19 bases in between. The CDR3 region has the DNA TGTGCCAGCAGATATTCTCCGGCGGCGCTAAATCAGCCCCAGCATTTT. As protein: CASRYSPAALNQPQHF.

This clonotype was seen many times. This sequence joins TRBV5-1 and TRBJ1-2, with D unclear. With 0 bases removed from V and 3 bases from J, the gap between germline ends came to 6 bases. The CDR3 has 13 amino acids. The germline CDR1 and CDR2 sequences are SGHRS and YFSETQ. This chain's CDR3 is CASSLVQDYGYTF. DNA of the CDR3: TGCGCCAGCAGCTTGGTCCAGGACTATGGCTACACCTTC.

V and J are TRBV7-9 and TRBJ1-2; a possible D gene is TRBD1 (6 bases). The V end lost 2 bases, the J end lost 7 bases, and 17 bases lay between the germline ends. The CDR3 covers 15 residues. Germline V gene lookup returns CDR1 SEHNR and CDR2 FQNEAQ (reference sequence). CDR3 protein: CASSLMFARGVGYTF. The CDR3, as DNA: TGTGCCAGCAGCTTAATGTTCGCCAGGGGAGTTGGCTACACCTTC.

At least ten counts were recorded for this clonotype. V usage is TRBV7-9 and J usage is TRBJ2-7; the D gene could be TRBD1 or TRBD2 (6 bases each). Deletions cut 4 bases from V and 9 bases from J, with 16 bases between. Germline V gene data show CDR1 as SEHNR and CDR2 as FQNEAQ (reference sequence). The CDR3 runs to 13 residues. In DNA form, the CDR3 reads TGTGCCAGCAGCTCCCCTAGGGGGGCTATGCAGTACTTC. As protein: CASSSPRGAMQYF.

This clonotype was detected many times. The chain has TRBV7-2 and TRBJ2-1; D uncertain. The V end was cut by 2 bases, the J end by 9 bases, with 11 bases between. CDR1 is SGHTA, CDR2 FQGNSA, per germline. The CDR3 is 13 amino acids. The CDR3 DNA follows: TGTGCCAGCAGCTTATCTTTCAAGGGTGAGCAGTTCTTC. It translates to CASSLSFKGEQFF.

CDR3 in amino acids: CASSEGKNIQYF. CDR3 bases: TGTGCCAGCAGCGAAGGGAAAAACATTCAGTACTTC. V is TRBV5-4 and J is TRBJ2-4, with D unresolved. The CDR3 spans 12 residues. Germline-derived CDR1 and CDR2 are SGHNT and YYREEE (reference sequence). V was clipped by 4 bases and J by 4 bases, with 6 bases between them.

This clonotype was counted at least ten times. The rearrangement uses TRBV10-2 and TRBJ2-1; unclear D gene. Looked up from germline, CDR1 is WSHSY and CDR2 is SAAADI. CDR3 length: 12 amino acids. The V gene lost 2 bases and the J gene lost 9 bases, with 8 bases spanning the gap. The CDR3 DNA reads TGCGCCAGCAGTGAGGCTCTCGGTGAGCAGTTCTTC. Its translation is CASSEALGEQFF.

This clonotype was picked up many times. The chain has TRBV28 and TRBJ2-7; 7 bases fit TRBD2. The CDR3 totals 13 residues. In germline, CDR1 is MDHEN, CDR2 SYDVKM. The V gene end was trimmed by 6 bases and the J gene end by 3 bases; junction bases not matched to a gene: 5. This chain's CDR3 is CASRSGGFYEQYV. The CDR3 bases are TGTGCCAGCAGGTCGGGGGGTTTCTACGAGCAGTACGTC.

This chain links TRBV7-9 with TRBJ1-5; D remains ambiguous. Germline CDR1 is SEHNR and CDR2 is FQNEAQ (reference sequence). The CDR3 is 14 residues long. The V and J ends lost 9 bases and 5 bases respectively, with 17 bases between them. The CDR3 coding sequence is TGTGCCAGTACGACCTCGGGAGGAGATCAGCCCCAGCATTTT. Amino acids: CASTTSGGDQPQHF.

This clonotype was recorded a few times. The chain combines TRBV7-8 with TRBJ2-7; TRBD2 aligns across 9 bases. Germline V lookup: CDR1 SGHVS, CDR2 FQNEAQ. After removal of 4 bases from V and 3 bases from J, the junction contained 10 bases not matched to a gene. The length of the CDR3 is 16 residues. The CDR3 DNA sequence: TGTGCCAGCAGCTCATCGACTAGCGGCGTTCGCTACGAGCAGTACTTC. Translation: CASSSSTSGVRYEQYF.

There are many counts of this clonotype. The chain employs TRBV29-1 and TRBJ2-3; D is undetermined. The ends were cut back, 4 bases at V and 5 bases at J, with 16 bases in the middle. The CDR3 runs 14 residues. Per the germline V gene, CDR1 is SQVTM and CDR2 is ANQGSEA. CDR3 bases: TGCAGCGTTGTTCGTACCACTCTGGGAGATACGCAGTATTTT. Protein: CSVVRTTLGDTQYF.

This clonotype was detected many times. The chain has TRBV6-5 and TRBJ2-4, with a weak D call TRBD2 (5 bases). The CDR3 length is 16 residues. Trimming took 2 bases from V and 10 from J, leaving 21 bases between them. Germline V gene sequence: CDR1 MNHEY, CDR2 SVGAGI. CDR3: CASSYGVDSPNRIQYF. The CDR3, as DNA: TGTGCCAGCAGTTACGGAGTGGACTCCCCCAATCGTATTCAGTACTTC.

In this sample, this clonotype turned up a few times. The chain combines TRBV7-2 with TRBJ2-3; possible D gene TRBD1, 6 bases. The CDR3 is 16 residues long. Trimming pared 5 bases from V and 2 bases from J, leaving 17 bases between. Germline-derived CDR1 and CDR2 are SGHTA and FQGNSA. CDR3 nucleotides: TGTGCCAGCAGCCCGACCCCAGGGGCCCTCACAGATACGCAGTATTTT. Residues: CASSPTPGALTDTQYF.

This clonotype came up many times. V is TRBV5-1 and J is TRBJ2-5; tentative D call: TRBD2 (6 bases). Trimming shortened V by 1 base and J by 5 bases, and 12 bases separated the two germline ends. CDR3 length: 14 residues. Germline V gives CDR1 SGHRS, CDR2 YFSETQ. DNA for the CDR3: TGCGCCAGCAGCTTGTGGCAGGGAGGCGAGACCCAGTACTTC. It encodes CASSLWQGGETQYF.

This clonotype was observed a few times. The gene calls are TRBV12-3 or TRBV12-4 and TRBJ1-1; D not certain. The CDR3 covers 14 residues. The V end lost 6 bases, the J end lost 5 bases, and 16 bases lay between the germline ends. CDR3 in amino acids: CASSPREGGTEAFF. CDR3 coding DNA: TGTGCCAGCAGCCCCCGAGAGGGAGGGACTGAAGCTTTCTTT.

This clonotype was seen only a few times. The chain combines TRBV6-2 or TRBV6-3 with TRBJ1-5; tentatively, D is TRBD1 (6 bases). The ends were cut back, 6 bases at V and 6 bases at J, with 24 bases in the middle. The CDR3 has 17 residues. Looked up from germline, CDR1 is MNHEY and CDR2 is SVGEGT. Written as DNA, the CDR3 is TGTGCCAGCAGAGAAAAGGGAAATACAGGGTACACTCAGCCCCAGCATTTT. It encodes CASREKGNTGYTQPQHF.

This clonotype was counted ten times or more. The V call is TRBV4-2, the J call TRBJ1-2, with a tentative D call TRBD1 (6 bases). Germline assignment: CDR1 LGHNA and CDR2 YNFKEQ. The CDR3 covers 15 residues. Between the trimmed V and J ends, which lost 0 bases and 8 bases, there was a span of 16 bases. The CDR3, as DNA: TGTGCCAGCAGCCAAGATCCGGGGGGCTCGGGAGGCTACACCTTC. Translation gives CASSQDPGGSGGYTF.

V usage is TRBV28 and J usage is TRBJ1-1, with 10 bases matching TRBD1. Germline assignment: CDR1 MDHEN and CDR2 SYDVKM. The ends lost 5 bases at V and 7 bases at J; junction bases unmatched: 7. This CDR3 has 14 amino acids. The CDR3 region has the DNA TGTGCCAGCAGTCTCCTGGGACAGGGGCATGAAGCTTTCTTT. Translation: CASSLLGQGHEAFF.

V and J are TRBV29-1 and TRBJ2-5; D unclear. CDR3 size: 13 residues. CDR1 and CDR2 from the germline V gene are SQVTM and ANQGSEA. V was clipped by 6 bases and J by 3 bases, with 14 bases between them. The CDR3 nucleotides read TGCAGCGTGAATGGGGATTTTGAAGAGACCCAGTACTTC. Amino acid sequence: CSVNGDFEETQYF.

The chain recombines TRBV13 with TRBJ2-5; 10 bases are shared with TRBD2. Germline lookup yields CDR1 PRHDT and CDR2 FYEKMQ (reference sequence). CDR3 size: 15 residues. With V trimmed by 7 bases and J by 3 bases, 8 bases remained unmatched. The CDR3: CASTQGLAGEETQYF. The CDR3 DNA follows: TGTGCCAGCACCCAGGGGCTAGCGGGGGAAGAGACCCAGTACTTC.

This clonotype was seen a handful of times. The rearrangement links TRBV20-1 to TRBJ2-7; a weak D match, TRBD1 (5 bases). The CDR3 is 11 amino acids. Germline-derived CDR1 and CDR2 are DFQATT and SNEGSKA (reference sequence). V lost 3 bases, J lost 7 bases, and 10 bases lay in between. The CDR3 loop is CSASSPGEQYV. CDR3 nucleotides: TGCAGTGCTAGCTCCCCAGGGGAGCAGTACGTC.

Only a few counts were recorded for this clonotype. This chain links TRBV10-3 with TRBJ2-3; D may be TRBD1 (5 bases). CDR1 ENHRY and CDR2 SYGVKD come from the germline V gene. This CDR3 has 12 amino acids. V shed 7 bases and J shed 6 bases, with 11 bases lying between them. CDR3 nucleotide sequence: TGTGCCATCAATCAGCCAGGGGATACGCAGTATTTT. Its translation: CAINQPGDTQYF.

Ten or more counts support this clonotype. V is TRBV24-1 and J is TRBJ2-3; 10 positions agree with TRBD1. Germline CDR1 reads KGHDR; CDR2 reads SFDVKD. The V segment lost 0 bases and the J segment 1 base; nucleotides outside the gene matches: 3. CDR3 length: 17 residues. As DNA, the CDR3 is TGTGCCACCAGTGATTTGCGGGGGACAGGGGGCACAGATACGCAGTATTTT. Protein sequence: CATSDLRGTGGTDTQYF.

This clonotype was recorded many times. The chain links TRBV6-6 to TRBJ2-7; D call uncertain. Trimming took 1 base from V and 7 from J, leaving 17 bases between them. The CDR3 has 15 amino acids. Germline values: CDR1 MNHNY, CDR2 SVGAGI (reference sequence). The CDR3 DNA reads as TGTGCCAGCAGTTACTATAAAAGGACCCCGGAGGAGCAGTACTTC. It specifies CASSYYKRTPEEQYF.

This clonotype was seen only a few times. This chain links TRBV24-1 with TRBJ2-2; 7 bases match TRBD1. Germline CDR1 KGHDR, CDR2 SFDVKD. There are 16 residues in the CDR3. The J segment lost 4 bases and the V segment lost 4 bases, leaving 8 bases of the junction unmatched. The DNA of the CDR3 is TGTGCCACCAGTGACTGGGACAGAGCTTCCACCGGGGAGCTGTTTTTT. Residues: CATSDWDRASTGELFF.

This rearrangement joins TRBV4-3 to TRBJ2-1, with TRBD1 matching 7 bases. The ends lost 0 bases at V and 9 bases at J; junction bases unmatched: 5. The V gene's germline CDR1 is LGHNA and CDR2 YSLEER. The CDR3 runs 14 residues. CDR3 nucleotides: TGCGCCAGCAGCCAAGAATCACAGGGGAGTGAGCAGTTCTTC. Translated, it gives CASSQESQGSEQFF.